Listed below are T cell receptor beta chains from one sample, sequenced in a study of T-cell memory formation after mild COVID-19. TCRdb used MiXCR to reprocess the 5' RACE reads, holding one entry per CDR3 protein. The sample lists over 400,000 distinct CDR3 sequences, around 22% seen once, with around 13% in the top ten. The sequencing input was PBMCs or a T cell subset sorted from them (not recorded which). The source is an adult woman who had mild COVID-19 (a few samples of this study predate the infection). Cell type and time point are not known. Both conserved end residues are part of each CDR3.

CDR3: CASSRWTGADTQYF; V: TRBV5-1; length: 14
CDR3: CSAQGTSGADTQYF; V: TRBV20-1; length: 14
CDR3: CSARDPRGRTDTQYF; V: TRBV20-1; length: 15
CDR3: CASSLAENTDTQYF; V: TRBV7-6; length: 14
CDR3: CASSHNQGQGTEAFF; V: TRBV14; length: 15
CDR3: CASSYSGQWNTGELFF; V: TRBV6-5; length: 16
CDR3: CSAIKRVGDYEQYF; V: TRBV20-1; length: 14
CDR3: CASSLSPALRF; V: TRBV7-2; length: 11
CDR3: CASSGWGTLMGEQYF; V: TRBV3-1; length: 15
CDR3: CSASPLAGGPTDTQYF; V: TRBV20-1; length: 16
CDR3: CASSTGTSGGSDTQYF; V: TRBV2; length: 16
CDR3: CASSLPKDGPNTF; V: TRBV7-9; length: 13
CDR3: CASTLNGGRSQLAQHF; V: TRBV12-3/TRBV12-4; length: 16
CDR3: CASSLGQDGYGYTF; V: TRBV7-2; length: 14
CDR3: CASSLAAGPNQPQHF; V: TRBV5-5; length: 15
CDR3: CASSLGGTTPSTYNSPLHF; V: TRBV7-9; length: 19
CDR3: CASSSSGQGKGYTF; V: TRBV4-1; length: 14
CDR3: CASSPWTSGSPDTQYF; V: TRBV27; length: 16
CDR3: CASSFTGGTDEQFF; V: TRBV7-6; length: 14
CDR3: CASSYDRGRVNEQFF; V: TRBV6-5; length: 15
CDR3: CASSLYRSGSGANVLTF; V: TRBV7-6; length: 17
CDR3: CASSRTGLTEAFF; V: TRBV11-2; length: 13
CDR3: CASSPLGQQTVDEQFF; V: TRBV5-1; length: 16
CDR3: CASSLRWVGSDLKNIQYF; V: TRBV5-1; length: 18
CDR3: CASSASSGQPQHF; V: TRBV7-3; length: 13
CDR3: CASSQDRGHLNTEAFF; V: TRBV4-1; length: 16
CDR3: CASSQDMAGSINTQYF; V: TRBV4-2; length: 16
CDR3: CASSPRGARTSTDTQYF; V: TRBV9; length: 17
CDR3: CASSSDRGNIQYF; V: TRBV2; length: 13
CDR3: CSAPLDSNTGELFF; V: TRBV20-1; length: 14
CDR3: CASSYSKFASGSHEQYF; V: TRBV6-5; length: 17
CDR3: CASSPRVRNQPQHF; V: TRBV6-5; length: 14
CDR3: CASSEGQGGEKLFF; V: TRBV2; length: 14
CDR3: CASSSRALAGGPDTQYF; V: TRBV11-2; length: 17
CDR3: CASSLDRVKEQFF; V: TRBV12-3/TRBV12-4; length: 13
CDR3: CSVEGGRSNTGELFF; V: TRBV29-1; length: 15
CDR3: CASSTRRLRYTEAFF; V: TRBV28; length: 15
CDR3: CASTSREYPYNEQFF; V: TRBV25-1; length: 15
CDR3: CASSYRTGVDYGYTF; V: TRBV27; length: 15
CDR3: CASRGGVYTEAFF; V: TRBV19; length: 13
CDR3: CASSPPGTSSEQYF; V: TRBV6-2/TRBV6-3; length: 14
CDR3: CASSLFAPVKNTGELFF; V: TRBV5-1; length: 17
CDR3: CASSLALTSGGYEQYF; V: TRBV7-2; length: 16
CDR3: CSTIDHGLRDTEAFF; V: TRBV29-1; length: 15
CDR3: CATSRDLTGSLEEQYF; V: TRBV15; length: 16
CDR3: CASSTLTGGAADTQYF; V: TRBV7-6; length: 16
CDR3: CASSLGTSGRQETQYF; V: TRBV7-8; length: 16
CDR3: CATGQGGIDTQYF; V: TRBV4-1; length: 13
CDR3: CASRPATGTGANVLTF; V: TRBV7-2; length: 16
CDR3: CASMRDRSSGNTIYF; V: TRBV27; length: 15
CDR3: CSASRAYGEQYF; V: TRBV29-1; length: 12
CDR3: CASSLSDPAEQYF; V: TRBV5-1; length: 13
CDR3: CASNLRVRRTDTQYF; V: TRBV11-2; length: 15
CDR3: CASRRRDRNTEAFF; V: TRBV6-2/TRBV6-3; length: 14